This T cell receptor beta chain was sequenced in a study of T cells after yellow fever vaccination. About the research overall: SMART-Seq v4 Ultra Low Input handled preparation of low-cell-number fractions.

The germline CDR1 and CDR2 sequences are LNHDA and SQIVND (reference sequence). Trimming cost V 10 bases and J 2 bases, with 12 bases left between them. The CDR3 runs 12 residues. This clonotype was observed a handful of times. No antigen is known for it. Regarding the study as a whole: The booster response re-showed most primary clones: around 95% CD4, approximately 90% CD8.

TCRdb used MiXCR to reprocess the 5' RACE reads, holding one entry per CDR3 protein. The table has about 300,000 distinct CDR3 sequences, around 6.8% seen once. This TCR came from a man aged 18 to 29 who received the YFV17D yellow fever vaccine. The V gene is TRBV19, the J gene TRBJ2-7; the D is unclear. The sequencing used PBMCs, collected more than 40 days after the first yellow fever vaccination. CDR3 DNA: TGTGCCACCTCGACGGGCCCCTACGAGCAGTACTTC. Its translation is CATSTGPYEQYF. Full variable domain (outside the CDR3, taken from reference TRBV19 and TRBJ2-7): DGGITQSPKYLFRKEGQNVTLSCEQNLNHDAMYWYRQDPGQGLRLIYYSQIVNDFQKGDIAEGYSVSREKKESFPLTVTSAQKNPTAFYLCATSTGPYEQYFGPGTRLTVT.